This T cell receptor beta chain derives from a study of blood T cell repertoires in COVID-19. At the level of the study: PBMCs, B-cell-depleted T cells, or T cells provided the cDNA or gDNA that made up the material.

The CDR3 runs to 16 residues. Germline values: CDR1 SGHDT, CDR2 YYEEEE. Trimming took off 1 base at V and 0 bases at J, with 13 bases between the two ends. Seattle's cohort entered during active infection and was followed longitudinally. Per the study methods: Reference gene primer amplification yielded estimated nucleated cell counts. Method: immunoSEQ multiplex PCR; TCRdb's copy keeps in-frame clones and lacks some. For V, J and clone size, that table is used; D and trimming come from the DNA. This sample yields fewer than 450,000 clones, of which approximately 88% are seen a single time; about 12% belongs to the top ten.

This sequence originates from a woman in her 50s with COVID-19, enrolled during active disease. Material: peripheral blood. This chain links TRBV5-6 with TRBJ1-2; no definite D call. CDR3 in DNA: TGTGCCAGCAGCTTGTACTACTTGGTATCTAACTATGGCTACACCTTC. It is translated as CASSLYYLVSNYGYTF.